The clone carrying this T cell receptor beta chain was counted a few times. Its matching antigen is unknown. This clone may be a read error of a much larger clone one base away. Using RNA transcripts as the source, TCR beta CDR3 regions were amplified. First-round RT-PCR with HTBI primers amplified the TCR CDR3 region. Each CDR3 protein is one row after TCRdb ran MiXCR on the multiplex PCR reads. Of about 610,000 distinct CDR3 sequences listed, more than 15% are singletons. The germline V gene encodes CDR1 SGHAT and CDR2 FQNNGV. V lost 6 bases and J 0 bases, leaving 12 bases between the germline ends. The CDR3 length is 14 residues. The data derive from a study of T cells in Graves' hyperthyroidism and ophthalmopathy. Each diagnosis drew on symptoms, thyroxine, TRAb, thyroid ultrasound and orbital computed tomography findings. PBMCs stemmed from 10 ml fresh peripheral blood. Regarding the study as a whole: From stable hyperthyroidism, ophthalmopathy was set apart by a 13 V-J model. The model anticipated ophthalmopathy a median about 7 months pre-onset.

The material sequenced was blood. This receptor was taken from a woman between 40 and 55 years old with Graves' ophthalmopathy. This rearrangement joins TRBV11-2 to TRBJ2-7, with TRBD1 as a possible D gene (6 bases). The CDR3 region is CASSSADSSYEQYF. CDR3 nucleotide sequence: TGTGCCAGCAGTTCCGCGGACAGCTCCTACGAGCAGTACTTC.